This paragraph covers one T cell receptor beta chain sequence. Its antigen specificity is not known. No much larger clone exists at a distance of one base, and base qualities are not known. Separate from the approximately 690-subject first cohort, the validation cohort of more than 90 subjects was the group to which the donors belonged. This sample was included in a study of cytomegalovirus exposure and HLA in healthy donors (dated by TCRdb to about 2017). Regarding the research as a whole: According to a later analysis, the 120 or so validation repertoires were produced on the same platform as the approximately 610 repertoires of the first cohort. The study was designed to test whether signatures of past pathogen exposure could be identified by cataloging public T cell receptors. In addition to the first cohort of roughly 700 subjects, a separate validation cohort of 100 to 150 different subjects was used. To predict cytomegalovirus infection status, the study brought together high-throughput TCR immunosequencing, statistical association of individual TCRs with disease status, and machine learning. Here is what the overall study found, with its caveats: In a later analysis, TCRs clustered in the first cohort were found to also tend to co-occur in the roughly 110 validation repertoires, with 94% of cluster scores above 0. A total of fewer than 200 TCR beta chains were listed by the study as associated with cytomegalovirus. The classifier was reported to diagnose cytomegalovirus status with high specificity and sensitivity in both the original cohort and the validation cohort. A few of the identified cytomegalovirus-associated TCR beta chains were confirmed in vitro to be specific for cytomegalovirus antigens. It was suggested by the authors that the approach could potentially be generalized to other disease states and immunological phenotypes. Most TCR sequences were seen in very few donors, while some public TCRs were found in many individuals. A later analysis lacked HLA typing for the validation cohort, so it scored co-occurrence in that cohort across all 120 repertoires.

The library was produced with the immunoSEQ multiplex PCR assay. In the source study's methods: A statistical classification framework was built to diagnose cytomegalovirus status from the catalog of TCR beta chain sequences. TCRdb's version of the immuneACCESS table is confined to in-frame rearrangements and falls short of the full clone set. An unresolved V gene accounts for under half of the shortfall where checked; the remainder is of unknown origin. From that table come the V and J calls and clone size; the DNA was used to work out D and trimming. The sample includes some 260,000 clones, with less than 95% observed a single time. The biggest ten clones account for approximately 3.1% of the sample. The receptor's source is a woman younger than 45 in good health and CMV-seronegative. The specimen was PBMCs.

The CDR3 region reads CASRTRGQRSYEQYF. In nucleotides, the sequence is TGTGCCAGCAGGACCAGAGGGCAACGCTCCTACGAGCAGTACTTC. Recombination linked TRBV28 to TRBJ2-7, with TRBD2 as a weak D call on 5 bases. V is shortened by 6 bases, J by 0 bases, and the region joining them spans 15 bases. The CDR3 goes from the cysteine to the phenylalanine over 15 residues. The only DNA kept is the CDR3, 45 bases in frame from the first base. CDR1 and CDR2 (MDHEN, SYDVKM) derive from the germline V gene.